These T cell receptor beta chains were read from a single sample in a study of blood T cell repertoires in COVID-19. Libraries were prepared by immunoSEQ multiplex PCR; TCRdb keeps only in-frame clonotypes and omits some of them. Of 150,000 to 200,000 clones in the sample, 86% were seen once. The material sequenced was PBMCs or T cells enriched from blood (not recorded which). These receptors all stem from a woman aged 35 to 49 in a cohort exposed to, infected with or recovered from COVID-19 (not recorded which). CDR3s include the opening cysteine and the closing phenylalanine or tryptophan. The D gene is left open where the match is weak. The size field is filled for only some rows; it gives once, few, many or a size class.

TRBJ1-2 TRBV5-1 - - TGCGCCAGCAGCATACAGGGTAGTAGTGGCTACACCTTC CASSIQGSSGYTF
TRBJ1-4 TRBV6-5 - - TGTGCCAGCAGTACTTCAGGATTGTGGGATGAAAAACTGTTTTTT CASSTSGLWDEKLFF
TRBJ1-2 TRBV5-4 - - TGTGCCAGCAGCTTGGTCGGGGGGAAAGGCTACACCTTC CASSLVGGKGYTF
TRBJ2-3 TRBV10-3 - TRBD2 TGTGCCATCGCCGAAGGACTAGCGGATACGCAGTATTTT CAIAEGLADTQYF
TRBJ1-1 TRBV28 few - TGTGCCAGCAGTTTACAGAACACTGAAGCTTTCTTT CASSLQNTEAFF
TRBJ2-5 TRBV6-2/TRBV6-3 once TRBD2 TGTGCCAGCAGTTACTCCCACGAAGCGGGAGCTACCCAGTACTTC CASSYSHEAGATQYF
TRBJ2-7 TRBV29-1 - TRBD2 TGCAGCGTTGAACTAGCGGGGAGCCTTAACTACGAGCAGTACTTC CSVELAGSLNYEQYF
TRBJ1-5 TRBV4-1 - TRBD1 TGCGCCAGCAGCCAAAACAGGGGGCCTCAGCCCCAGCATTTT CASSQNRGPQPQHF
TRBJ2-3 TRBV11-3 - - TGTGCCAGCAGCTCACCGGGGAGTTTCACAGATACGCAGTATTTT CASSSPGSFTDTQYF
TRBJ2-7 TRBV28 few - TGTGCCAGCAGTTTTGGGACTCACGAGCAGTACTTC CASSFGTHEQYF
TRBJ1-2 TRBV4-2 - TRBD1 TGTGCCAGCAGCCAAGAGGGGTTCGAAGGGGGCGGAACAAGAGGCTACACCTTC CASSQEGFEGGGTRGYTF
TRBJ1-2 TRBV24-1 - - TGTGCCACCAGTGAATACCCGCGGAACTATGGCTACACCTTC CATSEYPRNYGYTF
TRBJ2-7 TRBV27 - - TGTGCCAGCAGCATTGCTGGGCGGGCTTTCGAGCAGTACTTC CASSIAGRAFEQYF
TRBJ2-7 TRBV9 - TRBD2 TGTGCCAGCAGCCCAGCGGGGATCTACGAGCAGTACTTC CASSPAGIYEQYF
TRBJ1-2 TRBV13 - - TGTGCCAGCACTCCCGGACACCTCGGCGGTGGCTACACCTTC CASTPGHLGGGYTF
TRBJ2-1 TRBV13 - - TGTGCCAGCAGCCCCGAGCGTAGCTCCTACAATGAGCAGTTCTTC CASSPERSSYNEQFF
TRBJ1-6 TRBV5-1 once - TGCGCCAGCAGCTTCGGGGGGTTGGATTCACCCCTCCACTTT CASSFGGLDSPLHF
TRBJ2-3 TRBV5-1 - TRBD2 TGCGCCAGCAGTATTACGGGGGGGCCATCCGATACGCAGTATTTT CASSITGGPSDTQYF
TRBJ2-1 TRBV7-2 - TRBD1 TGTGCCAGCAGCGGATGGGGACAGGGGCTGGATGAGCAGTTCTTC CASSGWGQGLDEQFF
TRBJ1-4 TRBV4-1 - - TGCGCCAGCAGCTTACGGTTGGGGCATGAAAAACTGTTTTTT CASSLRLGHEKLFF
TRBJ1-1 TRBV5-1 - - TGCGCCAGCAGCGCTGGGACTGGGAGCCTAAACACTGAAGCTTTCTTT CASSAGTGSLNTEAFF
TRBJ1-2 TRBV12-3/TRBV12-4 - - TGTGCCAGCAGTTTAGAACAGGGCTATGGCTACACCTTC CASSLEQGYGYTF
TRBJ1-4 TRBV18 - - TGTGCCAGCTCGAGGGAAAATGAAAAACTGTTTTTT CASSRENEKLFF
TRBJ2-1 TRBV12-3/TRBV12-4 once - TGTGCCAGCAGTTTTTCGGTTGAGCAGTTCTTC CASSFSVEQFF
TRBJ1-1 TRBV6-5 - - TGTGCCAGCAGTTACTCACAGGCCCATCGGGACACTGAAGCTTTCTTT CASSYSQAHRDTEAFF
TRBJ2-7 TRBV30 few TRBD1 TGTGCCGGCACAGGGGTCCGTAACGAGCAGTACTTC CAGTGVRNEQYF
TRBJ2-7 TRBV5-1 - - TGCGCCAGCAGCCACCCACCGTCAGGGGCGAACTACTACGAGCAGTACTTC CASSHPPSGANYYEQYF
TRBJ1-1 TRBV5-1 once TRBD1 TGCGCCAGCAGCTCGGACAGGGAGGTCACTGAAGCTTTCTTT CASSSDREVTEAFF
TRBJ2-1 TRBV13 - - TGTGCCAGCAGCTTAGGCAGAAACAATGAGCAGTTCTTC CASSLGRNNEQFF
TRBJ1-5 TRBV27 - - TGTGCCAGCAGAACACATTATAGCAATCAGCCCCAGCATTTT CASRTHYSNQPQHF
TRBJ1-2 TRBV10-2 - - TGCGCCAGCAGTGAGGCAGGTCAGATCCACCTCTATGGCTACACCTTC CASSEAGQIHLYGYTF
TRBJ1-6 TRBV21-1 - - TGTGCCAGCAGCAAAGCCTCAGACAGGGGATCCTATAATTCACCCCTCCACTTT CASSKASDRGSYNSPLHF
TRBJ1-1 TRBV25-1 - TRBD1 TGTGCCAGCACCCCGGGACAGATGAACACTGAAGCTTTCTTT CASTPGQMNTEAFF
TRBJ2-1 TRBV6-5 once TRBD1 TGTGCCAGCAGTTACTCGGACAGGGGGAGGAATGAGCAGTTCTTC CASSYSDRGRNEQFF
TRBJ2-1 TRBV21-1 - - TGTGCCATCCCCGAAGGGGGCCGGGATGAGCAGTTCTTC CAIPEGGRDEQFF
TRBJ2-1 TRBV7-9 - TRBD1 TGTGCCAGCAGCGGGGCGACAGGGGGTTCCTACAATGAGCAGTTCTTC CASSGATGGSYNEQFF
TRBJ1-1 TRBV11-1 - - TGTGCCAGCAGCTTAGGGAAGGGGCGGAACACTGAAGCTTTCTTT CASSLGKGRNTEAFF